This TCR beta chain appears in the sequencing data of a study of blood T cell repertoires in COVID-19. Background on the study: Donors in the United States, Italy and Spain gave samples during acute or convalescent COVID-19.

This CDR3 is built from 13 residues. Trimming took off 7 bases at V and 5 bases at J, with 14 bases between the two ends. Per germline, CDR1 SGHTA and CDR2 FQGNSA. Participants were aged 18 to 89 years, lived in around 25 US areas, and enrolled virtually. In the authors' methods: Amplifying reference gene primers gave estimates of nucleated cell counts. Clones were sequenced by immunoSEQ multiplex PCR, and TCRdb holds only the in-frame ones, with some missing. The V and J calls and clone size were taken over from that table, and D and trimming were inferred from the DNA. The table has under 500,000 clones, about 85% seen once. This clone has just one count.

The rearrangement links TRBV7-2 to TRBJ1-2; D is undetermined. This sequence originates from a woman aged 18-29 years with acute COVID-19. Sequenced: PBMCs or T cells enriched from blood (not recorded which). The CDR3: CASNPSSGYGYTF. CDR3 bases: TGTGCCAGCAACCCGTCTTCGGGGTATGGCTACACCTTC. The full variable domain, in which reference TRBV7-2 and TRBJ1-2 provide the parts outside the CDR3, is GAGVSQSPSNKVTEKGKDVELRCDPISGHTALYWYRQSLGQGLEFLIYFQGNSAPDKSGLPSDRFSAERTGGSVSTLTIQRTQQEDSAVYLCASNPSSGYGYTFGSGTRLTVV.